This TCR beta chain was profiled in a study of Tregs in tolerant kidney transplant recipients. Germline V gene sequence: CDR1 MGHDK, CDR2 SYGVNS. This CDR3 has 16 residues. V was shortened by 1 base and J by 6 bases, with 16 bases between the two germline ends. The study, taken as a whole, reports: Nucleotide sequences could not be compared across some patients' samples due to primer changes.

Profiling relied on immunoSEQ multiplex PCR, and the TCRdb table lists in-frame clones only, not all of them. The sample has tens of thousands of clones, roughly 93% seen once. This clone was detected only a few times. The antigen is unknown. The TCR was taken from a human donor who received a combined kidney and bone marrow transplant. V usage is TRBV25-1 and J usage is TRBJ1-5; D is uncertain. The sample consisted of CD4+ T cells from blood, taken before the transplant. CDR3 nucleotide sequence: TGTGCCAGCAGTGAATCGGGTATGGAGGTGGGTCAGCCCCAGCATTTT. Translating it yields CASSESGMEVGQPQHF.